Sequencing of this TCR beta chain was carried out in a study of Graves' ophthalmopathy and Graves' hyperthyroidism. V lost 6 bases and J lost 8, with 17 bases in between. The germline V gene has CDR1 MNHEY and CDR2 SVGEGT. The CDR3 loop spans 14 amino acids. Diagnosis relied on clinical symptoms, serum thyroxine, TRAb, thyroid ultrasound and orbital computed tomography. Using RNA transcripts, the TCR beta CDR3 regions were amplified. The authors performed first-round RT-PCR with HTBI primers and then a second-round multiplex PCR. TCRdb passed the multiplex PCR reads through MiXCR, listing each CDR3 protein once. The table has 300,000 to 450,000 distinct CDR3 sequences, approximately 17% seen once; the top ten hold 2% to 2.5%.

The TCR sequence derives from an adult woman with stable Graves' hyperthyroidism. The chain joins TRBV6-2 or TRBV6-3 to TRBJ1-5, with TRBD1 as a possible D gene (5 bases). Input material: peripheral blood. Here the CDR3 DNA reads TGTGCCAGCAGCCGGCGGGGGGAAAAGGAGCCCCAGCATTTT. It translates to CASSRRGEKEPQHF.